The 16 T cell receptor beta chains below all came from one sample that was sequenced in a study of cytomegalovirus exposure and HLA in healthy donors. The study ran its PCR with 60 Vbeta and 13 Jbeta primers. Method: immunoSEQ multiplex PCR; TCRdb's copy keeps in-frame clones and lacks some. Of 200,000 to 250,000 clones in the sample, roughly 79% were seen once. Sequencing was carried out using PBMCs. These TCRs come from a man aged 18 to 35 in good health and CMV-seronegative.

CDR3 DNA sequence: TGTGCCAGCAGCCCGACAGCATACAATGAGCAGTTCTTC. This sequence encodes CASSPTAYNEQFF. The J gene is TRBJ2-1, the V gene TRBV28, with a weak D call TRBD1 (5 bases). Trimming stripped 6 bases from V and 4 bases from J, with 10 bases between. Germline assignment: CDR1 MDHEN and CDR2 SYDVKM. This CDR3 is 13 amino acids long. The whole variable domain, remainder taken from reference TRBV28 and TRBJ2-1, is DVKVTQSSRYLVKRTGEKVFLECVQDMDHENMFWYRQDPGLGLRLIYFSYDVKMKEKGDIPEGYSVSREKKERFSLILESASTNQTSMYLCASSPTAYNEQFFGPGTRLTVL.

This chain uses TRBV6-5 with TRBJ1-4; no definite D call. Germline V gene data show CDR1 as MNHEY and CDR2 as SVGAGI. V was shortened by 6 bases and J by 8 bases, with 16 bases between the two germline ends. This CDR3 is built from 14 residues. In nucleotides, the CDR3 is TGTGCCAGCAGCCCCGGTGGGCCGGGGGAAAAACTGTTTTTT. Residues: CASSPGGPGEKLFF.

The chain links TRBV9 to TRBJ2-3; 8 bases are a match to TRBD2. This CDR3 has 16 amino acids. Germline V CDR1 and CDR2: SGDLS, YYNGEE. With V trimmed by 4 bases and J by 2 bases, 9 bases remained unmatched. CDR3 nucleotides: TGTGCCAGCAGCCCCCTTCACGGGAGGGCCACAGATACGCAGTATTTT. It translates to CASSPLHGRATDTQYF. The full variable domain, completed using reference TRBV9 and TRBJ2-3, is DSGVTQTPKHLITATGQRVTLRCSPRSGDLSVYWYQQSLDQGLQFLIQYYNGEERAKGNILERFSAQQFPDLHSELNLSSLELGDSALYFCASSPLHGRATDTQYFGPGTRLTVL.

This clone has a handful of counts. CDR3 region: CATSRNTHSFATNEKLFF. CDR3 nucleotide sequence: TGTGCCACCAGCAGGAATACTCACTCCTTCGCAACTAATGAAAAACTGTTTTTT. The V call is TRBV15, the J call TRBJ1-4; no definite D call. CDR1 is LNHNV, CDR2 YYDKDF, per germline (reference sequence). This CDR3 is 18 amino acids long. V lost 3 bases to trimming and J lost 0 bases, with 17 bases between them.

The rearrangement uses TRBV7-8 and TRBJ2-1, with 7 bases aligning to TRBD1. Per germline, CDR1 SGHVS and CDR2 FQNEAQ. The CDR3 loop spans 15 amino acids. Trimming at V came to 6 bases and at J to 4 bases, leaving 9 bases not matched to a gene. In DNA form, the CDR3 reads TGTGCCAGCAGACCCCGGGACAGTACTTACAATGAGCAGTTCTTC. Encoded protein: CASRPRDSTYNEQFF.

The chain recombines TRBV2 with TRBJ1-5, with TRBD1 matching 10 bases. The CDR3 runs 13 residues. Germline trimming cut 8 bases from V and 7 bases from J; bases unmatched to any gene: 5. Germline assignment: CDR1 SNHLY and CDR2 FYNNEI. The DNA of the CDR3 is TGTGCCAGCGGGGGACAGGGGAAACAGCCCCAGCATTTT. Its protein product is CASGGQGKQPQHF.

The chain employs TRBV5-5 and TRBJ1-1; the match to TRBD1 covers 8 bases. This CDR3 region has 15 residues. V dropped 0 bases and J dropped 5; count of bases not matched to a gene: 6. In germline, CDR1 is SGHKS, CDR2 YYEKEE (reference sequence). DNA of the CDR3: TGTGCCAGCAGCTTGGGGACAGGGCGGGGGACTGAAGCTTTCTTT. Residues: CASSLGTGRGTEAFF. Combining the CDR3 with reference TRBV5-5 and TRBJ1-1 gives the whole variable domain DAGVTQSPTHLIKTRGQQVTLRCSPISGHKSVSWYQQVLGQGPQFIFQYYEKEERGRGNFPDRFSARQFPNYSSELNVNALLLGDSALYLCASSLGTGRGTEAFFGQGTRLTVV.

Details on this clone: The identical CDR3 is also encoded by other nucleotide sequences in the sample. The chain is built from TRBV28 and TRBJ2-7; the match to TRBD1 covers 10 bases. V gave up 6 bases and J gave up 3 bases; unmatched junction bases: 5. Germline loops: CDR1 MDHEN, CDR2 SYDVKM. CDR3 size: 14 residues. Here the CDR3 DNA reads TGTGCCAGCAGCTCGGGGACAGGGGACTACGAGCAGTACTTC. It codes for CASSSGTGDYEQYF.

For this clone: No DNA is shown, since the ends of the CDR3 on it are uncertain; the CDR3 is the one TCRdb lists. The chain joins TRBV13 to TRBJ2-7; the tabulated D call, TRBD2, remains unverified against the DNA. With termini counted, the CDR3 has 16 amino acids. From germline, CDR1 is PRHDT and CDR2 FYEKMQ (reference sequence). The CDR3 sequence is CASSFGSGLYSYEQYF.

This chain uses TRBV19 with TRBJ2-5; D is unclear. Germline CDR1 is LNHDA and CDR2 is SQIVND (reference sequence). Trimming pared 6 bases from V and 2 bases from J, leaving 10 bases between. This CDR3 has 13 residues. The DNA of the CDR3 is TGTGCCAGTAGCCGCCAAGCTCAAGAGACCCAGTACTTC. This codes for CASSRQAQETQYF.

This clone was counted once. The CDR3 loop reads CASSGRLARRRDTGELFF. CDR3 coding DNA: TGTGCCAGCAGCGGCAGACTAGCGAGACGACGCGACACCGGGGAGCTGTTTTTT. The chain joins TRBV7-2 to TRBJ2-2; 8 nucleotides align to TRBD2. The germline V gene has CDR1 SGHTA and CDR2 FQGNSA. V trimming: 5 bases; J trimming: 3 bases; junction bases outside the gene matches: 14. CDR3 length equals 18 residues.

This rearrangement joins TRBV6-5 to TRBJ1-2; 7 bases fit TRBD1. J was trimmed by 2 bases and V by 5 bases; bases with no gene match: 5. Germline-derived CDR1 and CDR2 are MNHEY and SVGAGI. The CDR3 spans 14 residues. CDR3 DNA: TGTGCCAGCAGTACCGACAGGGCGAACTATGGCTACACCTTC. It specifies CASSTDRANYGYTF.

The rearrangement links TRBV9 to TRBJ2-1; D gene unclear. V lost 6 bases to trimming and J lost 6 bases, with 16 bases between them. CDR1 and CDR2 from the germline V gene are SGDLS and YYNGEE. This CDR3 has 14 amino acids. CDR3 in DNA: TGTGCCAGCAATTCCCGACCAGGCACCAATGAGCAGTTCTTC. Translated, it gives CASNSRPGTNEQFF.

This rearrangement joins TRBV7-2 to TRBJ1-4; TRBD1 matches 7 bases. V shed 4 bases and J 4 bases; nucleotides not matched to a gene: 6. Germline V gene sequence: CDR1 SGHTA, CDR2 FQGNSA. This CDR3 has 15 amino acids. The CDR3 protein is CASSSTTGYNEKLFF. CDR3 coding DNA: TGTGCCAGCAGCTCCACGACAGGGTATAATGAAAAACTGTTTTTT.

This rearrangement joins TRBV6-4 to TRBJ2-1, with 13 bases lining up with TRBD2. Germline values: CDR1 MRHNA, CDR2 SNTAGT. With 2 bases clipped from V and 4 bases from J, the junction kept 2 bases outside the gene matches. The CDR3 consists of 16 residues. The CDR3 DNA is TGTGCCAGCAGTGACACTAGCGGGGGGGTTTACAATGAGCAGTTCTTC. Translation gives CASSDTSGGVYNEQFF.

The V gene is TRBV27, the J gene TRBJ1-6; TRBD1 matches 10 bases. The length of the CDR3 is 14 residues. The V segment lost 0 bases and the J segment 10 bases; nucleotides outside the gene matches: 0. Germline CDR1 is MNHEY and CDR2 is SMNVEV (reference sequence). CDR3 nucleotides: TGTGCCAGCAGTTTATCGACAGGGGGCTCACCCCTCCACTTT. This codes for CASSLSTGGSPLHF.